The 18 T cell receptor beta chains below come from one sample, sequenced in a study of shared clonotypes between healthy human individuals. TCRdb's table, derived via immunoSEQ multiplex PCR, lists solely in-frame clones and lacks some. Of more than 1.2 million clones in the sample, around 98.5% were seen once. The sequenced material came from naive CD4+ T cells sorted from blood. Subset denoted: CD45RA+ positively selected. The receptors derive from a man aged 30-40 years in good health.

The chain recombines TRBV7-3 with TRBJ2-7, with D unresolved. Trimming took off 0 bases at V and 0 bases at J, with 6 bases between the two ends. In germline, CDR1 is SGHTA, CDR2 FQGTGA. The CDR3 runs 14 residues. CDR3 residues: CASSLTQSSYEQYF. The CDR3 nucleotides are TGTGCCAGCAGCTTAACGCAGAGCTCCTACGAGCAGTACTTC.

V and J are TRBV11-2 and TRBJ1-4; D uncertain. V lost 5 bases, J lost 2 bases, and 24 bases lay in between. Germline CDR1 SGHAT, CDR2 FQNNGV. This CDR3 has 19 residues. CDR3 sequence reads: CASSPRIFDSSATNEKLFF. As DNA, the CDR3 is TGTGCCAGCAGCCCACGAATCTTTGACTCGTCTGCGACTAATGAAAAACTGTTTTTT.

The rearrangement uses TRBV30 and TRBJ2-7; TRBD1 matches 8 bases. V dropped 3 bases and J dropped 3; count of bases not matched to a gene: 4. This CDR3 is built from 13 residues. CDR1 and CDR2 (germline): GTSNPN, SVGIG (reference sequence). The CDR3 DNA sequence: TGTGCCTGGAGGGGGACAGGACTCTACGAGCAGTACTTC. Translated, it gives CAWRGTGLYEQYF.

This clone was counted a single time. The J gene is TRBJ1-1, the V gene TRBV28, with 8 bases identical to TRBD1. CDR3 length: 17 residues. Trimming at V came to 4 bases and at J to 3 bases, leaving 13 bases not matched to a gene. Germline assignment: CDR1 MDHEN and CDR2 SYDVKM. The CDR3 region is CASSSWTGLPLHTEAFF. In DNA form, the CDR3 reads TGTGCCAGCAGTTCATGGACAGGGCTCCCCTTGCACACTGAAGCTTTCTTT. Full variable domain (remainder filled in from reference TRBV28 and TRBJ1-1): DVKVTQSSRYLVKRTGEKVFLECVQDMDHENMFWYRQDPGLGLRLIYFSYDVKMKEKGDIPEGYSVSREKKERFSLILESASTNQTSMYLCASSSWTGLPLHTEAFFGQGTRLTVV.

This chain connects TRBV20-1 to TRBJ2-7, with D possibly TRBD1 on 6 matching bases. The CDR3 consists of 11 residues. Per the germline V gene, CDR1 is DFQATT and CDR2 is SNEGSKA (reference sequence). The V end was cut by 2 bases, the J end by 13 bases, with 15 bases between. CDR3: CSARQDSACYF. The CDR3 DNA reads as TGCAGTGCTAGACAGGACAGCGCTTGTTACTTC.

The chain combines TRBV11-2 with TRBJ2-7; 10 nucleotides align to TRBD1. Trimming removed 5 bases from V and 2 bases from J; junction bases left unmatched: 6. This CDR3 is 15 amino acids long. Germline values: CDR1 SGHAT, CDR2 FQNNGV. Here the CDR3 DNA reads TGTGCCAGCAGCCCAACCGGGACAGGGGCCTACGAGCAGTACTTC. Its protein product is CASSPTGTGAYEQYF.

The J gene is TRBJ2-7, the V gene TRBV29-1; TRBD1 is a possible D gene (5 bases). Germline CDR1 reads SQVTM; CDR2 reads ANQGSEA. This CDR3 region has 13 residues. Trimming took off 0 bases at V and 2 bases at J, with 8 bases between the two ends. The CDR3 loop is CSVEDPGTYEQYF. The CDR3, as DNA: TGCAGCGTTGAAGATCCAGGGACCTACGAGCAGTACTTC.

J is TRBJ2-7 and V is TRBV14; D tentatively reads TRBD1 or TRBD2 (6 bases each). Germline CDR1 SGHDN, CDR2 FVKESK. The CDR3 is made up of 16 amino acids. The V end lost 2 bases, the J end lost 4 bases, and 18 bases lay between the germline ends. The CDR3 DNA follows: TGTGCCAGCAGCCAACGGGTGGAGGGGGTGAGGTACGAGCAGTACTTC. It codes for CASSQRVEGVRYEQYF.

The rearrangement links TRBV28 to TRBJ1-5; possible D gene TRBD1, 6 bases. This CDR3 has 14 amino acids. The germline V and J ends were trimmed by 1 base and 5 bases, with 9 bases remaining between them. In germline, CDR1 is MDHEN, CDR2 SYDVKM. The CDR3 here is CASSLFEGDQPQHF. CDR3 nucleotides: TGTGCCAGCAGTTTATTTGAGGGGGATCAGCCCCAGCATTTT.

This chain connects TRBV28 to TRBJ2-7; D tentatively fits TRBD1 or TRBD2 (7 bases each). The CDR3 contains 15 residues. CDR1 and CDR2 (germline): MDHEN, SYDVKM. V was trimmed by 3 bases and J by 0 bases, leaving 12 bases between them. The CDR3 region is CASSLGGTDSYEQYF. CDR3 nucleotide sequence: TGTGCCAGCAGTTTGGGAGGGACAGACTCCTACGAGCAGTACTTC.

This clone was seen a single time. The CDR3 DNA sequence: TGTGCCAGCAGTTTGTTAGGGAATCTGGGCTACGAGCAGTACTTC. Translated, it gives CASSLLGNLGYEQYF. This chain joins TRBV28 and TRBJ2-7, with unresolved D. Germline assignment: CDR1 MDHEN and CDR2 SYDVKM. V lost 3 bases, J lost 3 bases, and 15 bases lay in between. CDR3 length equals 15 residues.

V is TRBV11-3 and J is TRBJ2-3; tentative D call: TRBD2 (6 bases). From germline, CDR1 is SGHNT and CDR2 YENEEA. V shed 5 bases and J shed 7 bases, with 13 bases lying between them. This CDR3 region has 13 residues. CDR3 sequence: CASSPQGGHTQYF. The CDR3 region has the DNA TGTGCCAGCAGCCCCCAGGGAGGCCATACGCAGTATTTT.

This sequence joins TRBV7-3 and TRBJ1-2; TRBD1 is a possible D gene (5 bases). V shed 1 base and J shed 7 bases, with 16 bases lying between them. The CDR3 sequence is 15 residues long. CDR1 is SGHTA, CDR2 FQGTGA, per germline. The DNA of the CDR3 is TGTGCCAGCAGCTTAAGGCAGGGACCCCGTACTGGCTACACCTTC. Encoded protein: CASSLRQGPRTGYTF.

The chain recombines TRBV5-1 with TRBJ2-1; no definite D call. V lost 0 bases to trimming and J lost 7 bases, with 17 bases between them. This CDR3 is 16 amino acids long. Germline loops: CDR1 SGHRS, CDR2 YFSETQ. The CDR3 DNA reads as TGCGCCAGCAGCTTGGGGATCAAGGGTAACGGGAATGAGCAGTTCTTC. Its translation is CASSLGIKGNGNEQFF.

V usage is TRBV2 and J usage is TRBJ1-1; 7 positions agree with TRBD1. Looked up from germline, CDR1 is SNHLY and CDR2 is FYNNEI. V dropped 6 bases and J dropped 11; count of bases not matched to a gene: 9. The CDR3 extends over 12 amino acids. CDR3 sequence: CASRGDREGAFF. CDR3 in DNA: TGTGCCAGCAGGGGTGACAGGGAGGGGGCTTTCTTT.

This chain connects TRBV7-8 to TRBJ2-1; 9 bases are shared with TRBD1. CDR3 size: 14 residues. CDR1 is SGHVS, CDR2 FQNEAQ, per germline. V trimming: 5 bases; J trimming: 7 bases; junction bases outside the gene matches: 6. The CDR3 sequence: CASSGRTGVNEQFF. The DNA of the CDR3 is TGTGCCAGCAGCGGACGGACAGGGGTGAATGAGCAGTTCTTC.

The genes are TRBV7-2 and TRBJ2-7; perhaps TRBD1 as D (5 bases). The V and J ends lost 3 bases and 3 bases respectively, with 12 bases between them. Germline lookup yields CDR1 SGHTA and CDR2 FQGNSA. CDR3 length: 14 residues. The CDR3 reads CASSFRQGDYEQYF. In nucleotides, the CDR3 is TGTGCCAGCAGCTTCCGGCAGGGTGACTACGAGCAGTACTTC.

CDR3 protein: CASSLVWNTGELFF. CDR3 DNA: TGTGCCAGCAGTTTGGTCTGGAACACCGGGGAGCTGTTTTTT. This chain connects TRBV6-5 to TRBJ2-2; D remains unclear. Germline values: CDR1 MNHEY, CDR2 SVGAGI. V was trimmed by 4 bases and J by 1 base, leaving 7 bases between them. CDR3 length equals 14 residues.